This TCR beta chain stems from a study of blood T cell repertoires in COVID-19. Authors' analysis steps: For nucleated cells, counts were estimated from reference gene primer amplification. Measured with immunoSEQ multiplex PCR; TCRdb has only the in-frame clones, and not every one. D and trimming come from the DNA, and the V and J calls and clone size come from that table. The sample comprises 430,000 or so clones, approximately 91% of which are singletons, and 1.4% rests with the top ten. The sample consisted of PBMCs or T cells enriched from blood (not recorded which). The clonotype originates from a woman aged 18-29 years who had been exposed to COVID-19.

CDR3 nucleotide sequence: TGTGCCAGCAGTCTGACAGGGGAGAATTCACCCCTCCACTTT. This sequence encodes CASSLTGENSPLHF. The chain is built from TRBV27 and TRBJ1-6; 8 nucleotides match TRBD1. With 5 bases clipped from V and 7 bases from J, the junction kept 4 bases outside the gene matches. Per the germline V gene, CDR1 is MNHEY and CDR2 is SMNVEV (reference sequence). This CDR3 has 14 amino acids.